Sequencing of this T cell receptor (beta chain) was carried out in a study of T-cell memory formation after mild COVID-19. At the level of the study: Most TCR clusters belonged to a single donor. Broader study findings: Later expanders leaned CD4+, whereas day 15 to 85 contracting clones were balanced CD4/CD8.

TCRdb ran MiXCR on the 5' RACE reads and lists one entry per CDR3 protein. The sample contains about 340,000 distinct CDR3 sequences, 13% of which appear only once. The table lists this clonotype with a few counts. Its matching antigen is unknown. The CDR3 is 16 amino acids. Germline V gene sequence: CDR1 SEHNR, CDR2 FQNEAQ (reference sequence). V was pared by 0 bases and J by 3 bases, with 14 bases between. The clonotype was recovered from a man between 18 and 35 years old who had mild COVID-19 (a few samples of this study predate the infection). Cell type and time point are not known. V and J are TRBV7-9 and TRBJ1-2, with D tentatively TRBD1 (6 bases). The sequenced sample consisted of PBMCs or a T cell subset sorted from them (not recorded which). This CDR3 reads CASSLAGGPRDYGYTF. DNA of the CDR3: TGTGCCAGCAGCTTAGCCGGGGGGCCAAGGGACTATGGCTACACCTTC. Supplemented by reference TRBV7-9 and TRBJ1-2, the full variable domain reads DTGVSQNPRHKITKRGQNVTFRCDPISEHNRLYWYRQTLGQGPEFLTYFQNEAQLEKSRLLSDRFSAERPKGSFSTLEIQRTEQGDSAMYLCASSLAGGPRDYGYTFGSGTRLTVV.